The text below deals with one TCR beta chain. Its antigen has not been determined. Base qualities were left out, and no much larger clone turns up one base away. This sample was taken from a study of shared clonotypes between healthy human individuals (dated by TCRdb to the early 2020s). For the study in its entirety: The cohort included a few men and a couple of women between 18 and 49 years of age. Different laboratories and diverse techniques were used to prepare libraries and sequence TCR repertoires, to increase sequencing depth and limit assay-specific biases. Per donor, leukapheresis produced somewhere between about 0.94 and 9 billion PBMCs. For each donor, three plates each were used for CD4 naive and CD4 memory, two plates were used for CD8 naive, and one plate was used for CD8 memory. To estimate repertoire size and how much clonotypes are shared between individuals, the study performed deep sequencing of blood TCR repertoires from a handful of healthy adults.

Overall study outcomes, separate from this receptor: Rarefaction of sorted-subset datasets indicated incomplete sequencing despite the large sequencing depth. Based on pairwise subsampling, the degree of clonotype sharing among donors was expected to be affected by sequencing depth. Naive subsets generally had larger estimated clonotype richness than memory subsets. Sampling was restricted to blood, and TCR repertoires in tissue are likely to differ from TCR repertoires in blood. Compared with non-shared clonotypes, the clonotypes found in all four sorted-subset donors had higher generation probabilities. The small number of donors limited the genetic and exposure-history diversity represented. When a handful of donors were compared, the shared fraction of clonotypes was 5% to 6.5% for naive CD4, 3% to 4% for naive CD8, roughly 2.3% for memory CD4, and 0.35% to 0.4% for memory CD8.

Healthy HIV-negative adults with no recently reported acute infections or vaccinations were included as donors. Only Caucasian adults living in Nashville, Tennessee, USA were represented among the donors. CD4+ T cells were enriched by magnetic negative selection; naive cells were then positively selected on CD45RA, and the negative fraction formed the memory subset. Blood was collected by leukapheresis, and PBMCs were isolated by Ficoll-Histopaque density gradient centrifugation and then cryopreserved in liquid nitrogen vapor phase. Purity and quantity of every magnetically sorted T cell population were checked by analytical flow cytometry. Genomic DNA was isolated from every sorted fraction and measured by UV absorbance on a Nanodrop 2000c. Using the deep immunoSEQ assay, TCR CDR3 regions were amplified from genomic DNA by multiplex PCR. Extracted genomic DNA from each cell subset was spread evenly across all wells of several immunoSEQ 96-well plates, with each plate serving as a replicate. For sorted subsets, roughly 200 ng of genomic DNA, equivalent to some 33,000 T cell genomes, went into each replicate PCR. Purified libraries were quantified with a Qubit 3.0 fluorometer, sized on a Bioanalyzer 2100, and re-quantified with the KAPA Library Quantification kit. Each immunoSEQ 96-well plate was sequenced on its own single-read 150-cycle Illumina NextSeq 550 flow cell. In the paper's pipeline: Because the immunoSEQ output included only junctional sequences and no quality scores, the filtering could not be the same as the filtering used for full-length reads. To assign V/J genes and CDR3, sequences were annotated against IMGT germline references using PyIR, a Python wrapper for IgBLAST v1.9. Any read was removed if the V/J assignment was weak (E-value above 1e-6), the CDR3 was missing, or the read contained stop codons, out-of-frame junctions, or ambiguous translated residues. A V3J clonotype was defined by an identical inferred V gene, J gene, and CDR3 amino acid sequence. To compute the percentage overlap between repertoires, the number of shared unique clonotypes was divided by the size of the smaller repertoire. Richness of each repertoire was evaluated using RTK rarefaction, the Chao1 estimator, and Recon v2.1 estimates of unobserved clonotypes. Generation probabilities for all TCRbeta clonotypes obtained by the gDNA method from a handful of donors were computed using OLGA. Not all clones reach the TCRdb copy of this immuneACCESS table, which keeps in-frame sequences only. Checked studies attribute under half of the gap to unresolved V genes and leave the rest unexplained. The V and J calls and clone size come from that table; D and trimming were worked out from the DNA. The sample table records about 1.4 million clones; roughly 96% of these occur just once. Jointly, the top ten make up over 1% of the sample.

The germline V gene (reference sequence) yields SEHNR for CDR1 and FQNEAQ for CDR2. Trimming costs V 5 bases and J 3 bases, and their ends lie 15 bases apart. Including the terminal cysteine and phenylalanine, the CDR3 comprises 15 residues. The kept DNA is CDR3 alone, 45 bases in frame from the first base. The specimen sequenced was naive CD4+ T cells sorted from blood. The cell subset or site label on this specimen signifies: CD45RA+ positively selected. The chain joins TRBV7-9 to TRBJ2-3; TRBD2 is possibly the D segment (6 matching bases). The sequence was obtained from a man aged 25 to 40 in good health. CDR3 protein: CASSLAPGSTDTQYF. The base sequence is TGTGCCAGCAGCCTGGCTCCCGGGAGTACAGATACGCAGTATTTT.